Below are 23 T cell receptor beta chains sequenced from a single sample in a study of OX40 agonist ivuxolimab in advanced cancers. TCRdb's table, derived via immunoSEQ multiplex PCR, lists solely in-frame clones and lacks some. The sample yields 71,000 or so clones, approximately 78% seen once. The sample here was CD4+ or CD8+ T cells sorted from blood, taken in a trial of the OX40 agonist ivuxolimab. The receptors were gathered from an adult with an advanced solid tumor such as melanoma, head and neck, liver or kidney cancer.

This chain links TRBV5-5 with TRBJ1-2, with 7 bases fitting TRBD1. V was clipped by 2 bases and J by 4 bases; unmatched bases: 8. Germline V lookup: CDR1 SGHKS, CDR2 YYEKEE (reference sequence). This CDR3 spans 15 amino acids. In DNA, the CDR3 is TGTGCCAGCAGCTTCGAACAGGGGAGGGTCTATGGCTACACCTTC. Its translation is CASSFEQGRVYGYTF. The full variable domain, rest sourced from reference TRBV5-5 and TRBJ1-2, is DAGVTQSPTHLIKTRGQQVTLRCSPISGHKSVSWYQQVLGQGPQFIFQYYEKEERGRGNFPDRFSARQFPNYSSELNVNALLLGDSALYLCASSFEQGRVYGYTFGSGTRLTVV.

The V gene is TRBV2, the J gene TRBJ1-3, with TRBD1 as a possible D gene (5 bases). V lost 5 bases, J lost 0 bases, and 14 bases lay in between. The CDR3 totals 16 residues. Germline V gene data show CDR1 as SNHLY and CDR2 as FYNNEI. The CDR3 bases are TGTGCCAGCAGTTTGGGACTCCTGAGCTCTGGAAACACCATATATTTT. Its translation is CASSLGLLSSGNTIYF.

The genes are TRBV7-9 and TRBJ1-5; D not resolved. There are 17 residues in the CDR3. Germline-derived CDR1 and CDR2 are SEHNR and FQNEAQ (reference sequence). V shed 1 base and J shed 6 bases, with 19 bases lying between them. The CDR3 is CASSLGEGVPSGQPQHF. The CDR3 region has the DNA TGTGCCAGCAGCTTAGGTGAGGGAGTCCCCAGCGGTCAGCCCCAGCATTTT.

The rearrangement uses TRBV7-2 and TRBJ2-5; the D gene is possibly TRBD1 (7 bases). The CDR3 runs 14 residues. Trimming pared 7 bases from V and 5 bases from J, leaving 17 bases between. In germline, CDR1 is SGHTA, CDR2 FQGNSA. The CDR3 DNA reads TGTGCCAGCACCGGACAGGCAGGGGGGGAGACCCAGTACTTC. This encodes CASTGQAGGETQYF.

This sequence joins TRBV29-1 and TRBJ2-7; TRBD1 matches at 7 bases. The CDR3 extends over 14 amino acids. Germline trimming cut 6 bases from V and 8 bases from J; bases unmatched to any gene: 16. Germline CDR1 is SQVTM and CDR2 is ANQGSEA. CDR3 region: CSVTGQANFGKQYF. The CDR3 bases are TGCAGCGTCACCGGACAGGCCAACTTCGGCAAGCAGTACTTC.

The sample holds one count of this clone. The genes are TRBV6-5 and TRBJ1-3; maybe TRBD1 (6 bases). The CDR3 is 15 residues long. Trimming left V 7 bases short and J 4 bases short, with 17 bases between. In germline, CDR1 is MNHEY, CDR2 SVGAGI. In DNA form, the CDR3 reads TGTGCCAGCATGAGGCCGGGGGCCTCGGGAAACACCATATATTTT. Amino acid sequence: CASMRPGASGNTIYF.

The chain recombines TRBV18 with TRBJ2-3; no clear D gene. Trimming pared 5 bases from V and 1 base from J, leaving 4 bases between. Germline V lookup: CDR1 KGHSH, CDR2 LQKENI. The CDR3 covers 12 residues. CDR3 in DNA: TGTGCCAGCTCAGGGGGCACAGATACGCAGTATTTT. Translated: CASSGGTDTQYF.

The chain couples TRBV4-1 to TRBJ2-6; maybe TRBD2 (5 bases). The germline CDR1 and CDR2 sequences are MGHRA and YSYEKL. CDR3 length equals 16 residues. The V end was cut by 1 base, the J end by 4 bases, with 11 bases between. CDR3 loop: CASSQAGEPGANVLTF. The CDR3 coding sequence is TGCGCCAGCAGCCAAGCCGGGGAACCCGGGGCCAACGTCCTGACTTTC.

The CDR3 coding sequence is TGTGCCAGCAGCTCCACTAGCGGGGGGAATGCAGATACGCAGTATTTT. The encoded protein is CASSSTSGGNADTQYF. The chain links TRBV7-9 to TRBJ2-3; 12 nucleotides match TRBD2. V dropped 4 bases and J dropped 4; count of bases not matched to a gene: 6. Looked up from germline, CDR1 is SEHNR and CDR2 is FQNEAQ (reference sequence). The CDR3 loop spans 16 amino acids.

This chain connects TRBV5-1 to TRBJ2-5; perhaps TRBD1 as D (5 bases). Germline V gene lookup returns CDR1 SGHRS and CDR2 YFSETQ. This CDR3 has 13 residues. Trimming removed 5 bases at V and 3 bases at J, with 11 bases between. For the CDR3, the DNA is TGCGCCAGCAGAGGGGCGGATAAAGAGACCCAGTACTTC. Residues: CASRGADKETQYF.

The V call is TRBV6-5, the J call TRBJ2-7, with 8 bases that match TRBD1. In germline, CDR1 is MNHEY, CDR2 SVGAGI. Trimming cost V 6 bases and J 0 bases; bases outside gene matches: 4. The CDR3 totals 14 residues. The DNA of the CDR3 is TGTGCCAGCAGAAAGACAGGGGACTCCTACGAGCAGTACTTC. Residues: CASRKTGDSYEQYF.

The J gene is TRBJ2-5, the V gene TRBV6-1; D unresolved. The V gene lost 1 base and the J gene lost 5 bases, with 17 bases spanning the gap. CDR3 length equals 16 residues. Germline CDR1 and CDR2: MNHNS and SASEGT. The CDR3 protein is CASSEGRSRIVETQYF. CDR3 DNA: TGTGCCAGCAGTGAAGGTCGCTCCCGTATTGTCGAGACCCAGTACTTC.

The rearrangement joins TRBV12-5 to TRBJ1-2; tentative D call: TRBD1 (6 bases). V was cut by 6 bases and J by 4 bases, with 15 bases left in between. Germline CDR1 is LGHNT and CDR2 is FRNRAP. The CDR3 length is 14 residues. CDR3 protein: CASGPQTGVYGYTF. CDR3 in DNA: TGTGCTAGTGGCCCCCAGACAGGCGTCTATGGCTACACCTTC.

This clone was detected ten times or more. DNA for the CDR3: TGTGCCATCAGTGAGTCCGGCTCTGGAAACACCATATATTTT. It codes for CAISESGSGNTIYF. The chain combines TRBV10-3 with TRBJ1-3; D is unresolved. V shed 0 bases and J shed 0 bases, with 3 bases lying between them. The CDR3 runs 14 residues. Looked up from germline, CDR1 is ENHRY and CDR2 is SYGVKD.

The chain combines TRBV11-3 with TRBJ1-3, with TRBD1 matching 7 bases. Germline loops: CDR1 SGHNT, CDR2 YENEEA. V trimming: 5 bases; J trimming: 1 base; junction bases outside the gene matches: 2. This CDR3 is built from 14 residues. CDR3 region: CASSAQGSGNTIYF. The CDR3 nucleotides are TGTGCCAGCAGCGCACAGGGGTCTGGAAACACCATATATTTT.

The chain is built from TRBV6-1 and TRBJ1-3; D call uncertain. This CDR3 has 16 amino acids. The germline CDR1 and CDR2 sequences are MNHNS and SASEGT. Trimming cost V 4 bases and J 0 bases, with 13 bases left between them. The CDR3 DNA reads as TGTGCCAGCAGTGGGTATGGATGGAGCTCTGGAAACACCATATATTTT. This gives the protein CASSGYGWSSGNTIYF.

The rearrangement uses TRBV30 and TRBJ1-2, with D hard to call. The CDR3 has 12 residues. V lost 5 bases to trimming and J lost 9 bases, with 16 bases between them. The germline V gene has CDR1 GTSNPN and CDR2 SVGIG (reference sequence). Here the CDR3 DNA reads TGTGCCTGGGCCGGACTAGGAGGTCGCTACACCTTC. Translated, it gives CAWAGLGGRYTF.

This rearrangement joins TRBV7-9 to TRBJ2-7; D remains ambiguous. V dropped 1 base and J dropped 2 bases, with 6 bases sitting between them. Looked up from germline, CDR1 is SEHNR and CDR2 is FQNEAQ (reference sequence). The CDR3 length is 13 residues. The CDR3 DNA follows: TGTGCCAGCAGCTTAGACACGACCTACGAGCAGTACTTC. This encodes CASSLDTTYEQYF.

V is TRBV19 and J is TRBJ1-5; a possible D gene is TRBD1 (5 bases). The CDR3 length is 15 residues. The germline V gene has CDR1 LNHDA and CDR2 SQIVND (reference sequence). V was trimmed by 5 bases and J by 3 bases, leaving 14 bases between them. CDR3 sequence reads: CASSVGDGDNQPQHF. The CDR3 nucleotides read TGTGCCAGTAGTGTGGGGGACGGAGACAATCAGCCCCAGCATTTT. The full variable domain, completed using reference TRBV19 and TRBJ1-5, is DGGITQSPKYLFRKEGQNVTLSCEQNLNHDAMYWYRQDPGQGLRLIYYSQIVNDFQKGDIAEGYSVSREKKESFPLTVTSAQKNPTAFYLCASSVGDGDNQPQHFGDGTRLSIL.

CDR3 nucleotides: TGTGCCAGCAGCTACAGGGGAGGGGCAGAGACCCAGTACTTC. Translating gives CASSYRGGAETQYF. The chain joins TRBV7-2 to TRBJ2-5, with D tentatively TRBD1 or TRBD2 (7 bases each). The CDR3 is 14 amino acids. CDR1 is SGHTA, CDR2 FQGNSA, per germline. V was shortened by 4 bases and J by 4 bases, with 13 bases between the two germline ends.

The rearrangement joins TRBV2 to TRBJ2-5; D uncertain. The CDR3 length is 13 residues. CDR1 is SNHLY and CDR2 is FYNNEI in the germline V gene. The ends were cut back, 3 bases at V and 5 bases at J, with 10 bases in the middle. CDR3: CASSELGMETQYF. DNA of the CDR3: TGTGCCAGCAGTGAGCTAGGGATGGAGACCCAGTACTTC.

The chain recombines TRBV7-9 with TRBJ2-7; D unclear. CDR3 length: 15 amino acids. Deletions cut 0 bases from V and 3 bases from J, with 12 bases between. Germline loops: CDR1 SEHNR, CDR2 FQNEAQ (reference sequence). CDR3 bases: TGTGCCAGCAGCTTAGCGTCTGGGATGGGCTACGAGCAGTACTTC. Translation: CASSLASGMGYEQYF.

V usage is TRBV9 and J usage is TRBJ2-1, with a possible D match to TRBD1 (5 bases). The V end was cut by 0 bases, the J end by 7 bases, with 14 bases between. Germline V lookup: CDR1 SGDLS, CDR2 YYNGEE. This CDR3 spans 15 amino acids. CDR3 amino acids: CASSVAVQGLNEQFF. The CDR3 region has the DNA TGTGCCAGCAGCGTAGCTGTTCAGGGATTGAATGAGCAGTTCTTC.